This T cell receptor beta chain was observed in a study of T-cell reconstitution after alpha-beta-depleted transplantation in children. Construction of the TCRbeta library involved unique molecular identifiers. TCRdb itself ran the PCR reads through MiXCR, one entry per CDR3 protein. The repertoire consists of 80,000 to 95,000 distinct CDR3 sequences, with 8% to 9% occurring once and the leading ten covering approximately 6.6%. V lost 0 bases and J 1 base, leaving 12 bases between the germline ends. Germline loops: CDR1 DFQATT, CDR2 SNEGSKA (reference sequence). The CDR3 has 15 amino acids. This clonotype was seen many times.

The receptor comes from a human donor who donated a stem cell graft to a child with congenital amegakaryocytic thrombocytopenia. The sample here was PBMCs from the stem cell graft donor, taken from the stem cell graft. V and J are TRBV20-1 and TRBJ1-1; a weak D match, TRBD1 (5 bases). CDR3 DNA: TGCAGTGCTAGAGATCGGTTGGGGGGGAACACTGAAGCTTTCTTT. It encodes CSARDRLGGNTEAFF.